Following are 14 T cell receptor beta chains from one sample sequenced in a study of T cells after yellow fever vaccination. Each CDR3 protein is one row after TCRdb ran MiXCR on the 5' RACE reads. The sample yields about 550,000 distinct CDR3 sequences, about a fifth seen once. The sample here was PBMCs, taken 15 days after the yellow fever booster vaccination. The receptors were sampled from a man aged 30 to 39 who received the YFV17D yellow fever vaccine.

This chain connects TRBV25-1 to TRBJ2-7; D unresolved. This CDR3 has 12 residues. V was cut by 6 bases and J by 9 bases, with 15 bases left in between. Germline CDR1 reads MGHDK; CDR2 reads SYGVNS. In DNA, the CDR3 is TGTGCCAGCAGCACCGGGCTTGAGGCGCAGTACTTC. This codes for CASSTGLEAQYF.

This clonotype was seen a handful of times. The chain joins TRBV7-2 to TRBJ2-1; possibly TRBD2 for D (5 bases). The CDR3 spans 14 residues. Looked up from germline, CDR1 is SGHTA and CDR2 is FQGNSA. The ends were cut back, 7 bases at V and 8 bases at J, with 18 bases in the middle. CDR3 nucleotide sequence: TGTGCCAGCACCCCTTCACGAGGGCCCCATGAGCAGTTCTTC. This codes for CASTPSRGPHEQFF.

The V gene is TRBV2, the J gene TRBJ2-7; D is perhaps TRBD1 (5 bases). V lost 8 bases, J lost 3 bases, and 11 bases lay in between. Germline CDR1 is SNHLY and CDR2 is FYNNEI. The CDR3 covers 12 residues. CDR3 bases: TGTGCCAGCGCTCCAGGGCACTACGAGCAGTACTTC. Its translation is CASAPGHYEQYF.

This clonotype occurred many times. The rearrangement uses TRBV6-2 or TRBV6-3 and TRBJ2-1, with 11 bases fitting TRBD2. CDR3 length: 16 amino acids. The trim removed 6 bases at V and 5 bases at J, leaving 9 bases unmatched. CDR1 and CDR2 (germline): MNHEY, SVGEGT. In DNA, the CDR3 is TGTGCCAGCAGACTTCGACTAGCGGGAAAAAACAATGAGCAGTTCTTC. This gives the protein CASRLRLAGKNNEQFF.

This chain joins TRBV29-1 and TRBJ2-1; perhaps TRBD1 as D (5 bases). Germline V gene lookup returns CDR1 SQVTM and CDR2 ANQGSEA. The V and J ends lost 4 bases and 15 bases respectively, with 13 bases between them. This CDR3 has 10 residues. The CDR3 is CSVGGHRRFF. The CDR3 DNA sequence: TGCAGCGTTGGCGGACACCGGCGGTTCTTC.

This clonotype was seen more than once but under ten times. The rearrangement joins TRBV9 to TRBJ2-7, with a possible D match to TRBD2 (6 bases). There are 15 residues in the CDR3. Germline V gene lookup returns CDR1 SGDLS and CDR2 YYNGEE. Trimming removed 2 bases at V and 3 bases at J, with 15 bases between. For the CDR3, the DNA is TGTGCCAGCAGCGTCCATCCGGAGGGCGGCTACGAGCAGTACTTC. This encodes CASSVHPEGGYEQYF.

This chain uses TRBV4-3 with TRBJ2-1; the match to TRBD1 covers 8 bases. CDR1 is LGHNA, CDR2 YSLEER, per germline. The V and J ends lost 4 bases and 4 bases, in that order; junction bases with no gene match: 12. The CDR3 runs to 17 residues. The CDR3 loop is CASSLTQQGVTYNEQFF. The DNA of the CDR3 is TGCGCCAGCAGCCTAACCCAACAGGGGGTAACTTACAATGAGCAGTTCTTC.

The sample holds a few counts of this clonotype. The CDR3 sequence is CAWRYLNEQFF. CDR3 sequence (DNA): TGTGCCTGGAGATACCTCAATGAGCAGTTCTTC. The chain has TRBV30 and TRBJ2-1; no reliable D call. This CDR3 contains 11 residues. Germline CDR1 is GTSNPN and CDR2 is SVGIG (reference sequence). V lost 3 bases, J lost 6 bases, and 6 bases lay in between.

The chain combines TRBV6-5 with TRBJ1-2; D uncertain. V was trimmed by 3 bases and J by 4 bases, leaving 9 bases between them. The V gene's germline CDR1 is MNHEY and CDR2 SVGAGI. The CDR3 is 13 amino acids. CDR3 region: CASSYLQFYGYTF. CDR3 nucleotides: TGTGCCAGCAGTTATCTGCAGTTCTATGGCTACACCTTC.

This clonotype has just a few counts. This sequence joins TRBV5-1 and TRBJ2-3; 12 nucleotides line up with TRBD2. Germline-derived CDR1 and CDR2 are SGHRS and YFSETQ. V gave up 0 bases and J gave up 4 bases; unmatched junction bases: 3. The CDR3 covers 16 residues. The DNA for the CDR3 is TGCGCCAGCAGCTTGGGACTAGCGGGAGCGGCAGATACGCAGTATTTT. It specifies CASSLGLAGAADTQYF.

This clonotype has only a few counts. The chain combines TRBV12-3 or TRBV12-4 with TRBJ2-5, with D maybe TRBD1 (8 bases). The CDR3 is 16 residues long. V dropped 5 bases and J dropped 5 bases, with 21 bases sitting between them. CDR3 in amino acids: CASSPRQGRVGETQYF. The CDR3 DNA follows: TGTGCCAGCAGTCCGCGACAGGGGAGGGTTGGTGAGACCCAGTACTTC.

This clonotype was detected a few times. This chain connects TRBV28 to TRBJ2-1; a weak D match, TRBD1 (5 bases). Per germline, CDR1 MDHEN and CDR2 SYDVKM. The V and J ends lost 5 bases and 5 bases respectively, with 19 bases between them. This CDR3 is 16 amino acids long. CDR3 amino acids: CASSPPHRLGDNEQFF. As DNA, the CDR3 is TGTGCCAGCAGTCCACCACACAGGTTAGGGGACAATGAGCAGTTCTTC.

The V and J genes are TRBV11-1 and TRBJ2-7; 10 bases map to TRBD2. The J segment lost 3 bases and the V segment lost 4 bases, leaving 9 bases of the junction unmatched. The CDR3 is 16 amino acids. Germline V lookup: CDR1 SGHAT, CDR2 FQDESV (reference sequence). CDR3 sequence: CASSSPGLAANYEQYF. CDR3 coding DNA: TGTGCCAGCAGCTCTCCAGGACTAGCGGCAAACTACGAGCAGTACTTC.

This sequence joins TRBV7-3 and TRBJ2-7; 14 bases align to TRBD2. CDR3 length: 14 amino acids. Germline lookup yields CDR1 SGHTA and CDR2 FQGTGA. V was clipped by 5 bases and J by 12 bases; unmatched bases: 9. CDR3: CASSTGTSGGFLYF. CDR3 DNA sequence: TGTGCCAGCAGCACCGGGACTAGCGGGGGCTTTTTGTACTTC.